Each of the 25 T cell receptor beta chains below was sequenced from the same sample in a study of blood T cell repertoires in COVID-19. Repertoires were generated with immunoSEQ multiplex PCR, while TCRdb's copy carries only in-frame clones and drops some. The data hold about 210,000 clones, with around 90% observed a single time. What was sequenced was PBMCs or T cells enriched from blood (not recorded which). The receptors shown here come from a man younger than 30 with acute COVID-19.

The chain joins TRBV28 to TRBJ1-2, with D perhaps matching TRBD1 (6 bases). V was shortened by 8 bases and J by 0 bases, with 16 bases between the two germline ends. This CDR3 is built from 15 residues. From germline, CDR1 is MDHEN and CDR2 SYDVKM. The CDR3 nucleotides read TGTGCCAGCGGTCAGACGGGGGGCGCTAACTATGGCTACACCTTC. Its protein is CASGQTGGANYGYTF.

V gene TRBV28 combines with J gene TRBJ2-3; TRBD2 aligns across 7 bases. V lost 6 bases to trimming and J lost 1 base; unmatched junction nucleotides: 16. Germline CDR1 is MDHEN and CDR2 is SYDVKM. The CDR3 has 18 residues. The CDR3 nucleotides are TGTGCCAGCAGCACCCGCCGGGGGGACGTGCGGGGCACAGATACGCAGTATTTT. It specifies CASSTRRGDVRGTDTQYF.

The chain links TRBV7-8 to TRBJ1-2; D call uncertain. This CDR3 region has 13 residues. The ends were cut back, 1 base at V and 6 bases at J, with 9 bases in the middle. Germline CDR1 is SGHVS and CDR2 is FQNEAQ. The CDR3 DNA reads TGTGCCAGCAGCTTAGACCCAGAAGATGGCTACACCTTC. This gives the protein CASSLDPEDGYTF.

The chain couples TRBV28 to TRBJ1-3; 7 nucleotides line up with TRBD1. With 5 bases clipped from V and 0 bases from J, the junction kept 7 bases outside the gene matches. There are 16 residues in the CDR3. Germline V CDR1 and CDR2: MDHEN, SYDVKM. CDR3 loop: CASSPPGQRSGNTIYF. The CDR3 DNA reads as TGTGCCAGCAGTCCCCCGGGACAGCGCTCTGGAAACACCATATATTTT. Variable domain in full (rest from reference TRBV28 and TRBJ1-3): DVKVTQSSRYLVKRTGEKVFLECVQDMDHENMFWYRQDPGLGLRLIYFSYDVKMKEKGDIPEGYSVSREKKERFSLILESASTNQTSMYLCASSPPGQRSGNTIYFGEGSWLTVV.

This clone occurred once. The CDR3 loop is CASSFRGRAITDTQYF. CDR3 sequence (DNA): TGCGCCAGCAGCTTTCGCGGGAGGGCGATCACAGATACGCAGTATTTT. The V gene is TRBV5-1, the J gene TRBJ2-3; 9 nucleotides agree with TRBD2. This CDR3 has 16 residues. Germline V gives CDR1 SGHRS, CDR2 YFSETQ. V lost 2 bases, J lost 2 bases, and 6 bases stayed unmatched.

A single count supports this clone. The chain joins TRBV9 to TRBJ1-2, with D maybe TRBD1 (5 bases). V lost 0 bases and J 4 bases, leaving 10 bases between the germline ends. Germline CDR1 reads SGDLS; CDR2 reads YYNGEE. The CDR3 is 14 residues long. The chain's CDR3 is CASSVDQGSYGYTF. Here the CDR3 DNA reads TGTGCCAGCAGCGTAGATCAGGGATCCTATGGCTACACCTTC.

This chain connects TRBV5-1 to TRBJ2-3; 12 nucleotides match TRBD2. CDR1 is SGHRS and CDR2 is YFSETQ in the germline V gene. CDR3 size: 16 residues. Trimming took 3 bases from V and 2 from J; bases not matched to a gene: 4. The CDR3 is CASSSLAGGNTDTQYF. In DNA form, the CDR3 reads TGCGCCAGCAGCTCACTAGCGGGAGGCAACACAGATACGCAGTATTTT.

The CDR3 DNA is TGTGCGACAGATAGGGGCCCCTACAATGAGCAGTTCTTC. Translating gives CATDRGPYNEQFF. V usage is TRBV19 and J usage is TRBJ2-1; D might be TRBD1 (5 bases). The CDR3 length is 13 residues. Germline lookup yields CDR1 LNHDA and CDR2 SQIVND (reference sequence).

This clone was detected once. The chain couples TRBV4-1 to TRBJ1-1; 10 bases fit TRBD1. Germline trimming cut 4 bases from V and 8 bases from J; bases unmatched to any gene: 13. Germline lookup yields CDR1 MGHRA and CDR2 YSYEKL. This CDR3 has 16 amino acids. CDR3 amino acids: CASSPGQGPSRVEAFF. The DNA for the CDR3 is TGCGCCAGCAGCCCGGGACAGGGGCCCTCTAGGGTGGAAGCTTTCTTT.

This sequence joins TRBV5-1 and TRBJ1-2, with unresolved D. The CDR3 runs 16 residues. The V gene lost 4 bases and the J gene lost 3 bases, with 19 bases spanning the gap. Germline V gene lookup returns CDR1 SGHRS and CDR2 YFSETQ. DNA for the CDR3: TGCGCCAGCAGCGCGGGGTCCTTAAGTACTTACTATGGCTACACCTTC. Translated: CASSAGSLSTYYGYTF.

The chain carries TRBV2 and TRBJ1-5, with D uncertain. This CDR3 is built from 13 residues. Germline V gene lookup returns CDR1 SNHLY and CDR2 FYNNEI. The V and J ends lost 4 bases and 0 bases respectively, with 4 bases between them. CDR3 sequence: CASSVSSNQPQHF. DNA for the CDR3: TGTGCCAGCAGTGTCTCTAGCAATCAGCCCCAGCATTTT. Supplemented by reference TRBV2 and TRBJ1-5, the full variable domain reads EPEVTQTPSHQVTQMGQEVILRCVPISNHLYFYWYRQILGQKVEFLVSFYNNEISEKSEIFDDQFSVERPDGSNFTLKIRSTKLEDSAMYFCASSVSSNQPQHFGDGTRLSIL.

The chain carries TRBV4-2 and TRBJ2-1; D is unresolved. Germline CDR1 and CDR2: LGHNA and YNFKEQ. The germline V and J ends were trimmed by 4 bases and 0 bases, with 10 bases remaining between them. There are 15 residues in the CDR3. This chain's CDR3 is CASSLTESSYNEQFF. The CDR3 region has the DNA TGTGCCAGCAGCCTGACGGAGAGCTCCTACAATGAGCAGTTCTTC.

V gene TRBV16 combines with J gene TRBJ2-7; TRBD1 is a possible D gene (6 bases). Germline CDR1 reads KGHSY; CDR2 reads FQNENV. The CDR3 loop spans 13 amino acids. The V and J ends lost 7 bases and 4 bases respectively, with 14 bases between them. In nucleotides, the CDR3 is TGTGCCAGCAACCCCTATCAGGGGTACGAGCAGTACTTC. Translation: CASNPYQGYEQYF.

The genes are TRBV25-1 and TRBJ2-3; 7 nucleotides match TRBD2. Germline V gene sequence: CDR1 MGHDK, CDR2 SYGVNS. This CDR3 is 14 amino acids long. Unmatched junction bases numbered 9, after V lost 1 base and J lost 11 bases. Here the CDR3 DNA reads TGTGCCAGCAGTGAATGGGGCGGGAGACCAGAGCAGTATTTT. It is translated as CASSEWGGRPEQYF.

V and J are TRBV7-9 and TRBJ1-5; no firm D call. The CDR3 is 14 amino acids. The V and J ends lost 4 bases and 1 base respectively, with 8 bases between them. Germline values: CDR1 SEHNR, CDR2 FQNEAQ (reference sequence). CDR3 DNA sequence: TGTGCCAGCAGCTCTGTTGGCAGCAATCAGCCCCAGCATTTT. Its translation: CASSSVGSNQPQHF.

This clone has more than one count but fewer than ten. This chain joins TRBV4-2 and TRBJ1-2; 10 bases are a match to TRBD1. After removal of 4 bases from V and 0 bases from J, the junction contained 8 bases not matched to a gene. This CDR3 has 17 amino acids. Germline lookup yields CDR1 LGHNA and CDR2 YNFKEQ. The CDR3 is CASSPDTGTGANYGYTF. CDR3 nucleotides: TGTGCCAGCAGCCCGGATACCGGGACAGGGGCTAACTATGGCTACACCTTC.

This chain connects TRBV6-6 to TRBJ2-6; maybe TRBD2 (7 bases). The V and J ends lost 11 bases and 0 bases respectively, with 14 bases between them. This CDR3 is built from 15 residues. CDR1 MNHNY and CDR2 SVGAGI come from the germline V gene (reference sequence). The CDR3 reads CAAGGGGSGANVLTF. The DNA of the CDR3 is TGTGCCGCTGGGGGGGGCGGCTCTGGGGCCAACGTCCTGACTTTC.

CDR3 in amino acids: CASSFRPSGRSYEQYF. CDR3 nucleotides: TGTGCCAGCAGCTTTCGCCCTAGCGGGAGAAGCTACGAGCAGTACTTC. The J gene is TRBJ2-7, the V gene TRBV5-4; 10 bases agree with TRBD2. This CDR3 comprises 16 residues. V lost 2 bases and J lost 3; bases outside the gene matches: 8. Germline V lookup: CDR1 SGHNT, CDR2 YYREEE (reference sequence).

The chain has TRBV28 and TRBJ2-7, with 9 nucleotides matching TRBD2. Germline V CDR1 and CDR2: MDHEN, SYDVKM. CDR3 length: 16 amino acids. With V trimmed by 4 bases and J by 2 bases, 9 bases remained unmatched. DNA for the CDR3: TGTGCCAGCAGTTCACCTGGGACTAGCAGAACCTACGAGCAGTACTTC. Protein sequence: CASSSPGTSRTYEQYF.

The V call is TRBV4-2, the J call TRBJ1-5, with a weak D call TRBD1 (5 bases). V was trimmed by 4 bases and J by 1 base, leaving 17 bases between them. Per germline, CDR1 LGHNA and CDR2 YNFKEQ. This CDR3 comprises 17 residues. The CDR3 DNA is TGTGCCAGCAGCCCGAGAGGAGGGGTTATGAGCAATCAGCCCCAGCATTTT. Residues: CASSPRGGVMSNQPQHF.

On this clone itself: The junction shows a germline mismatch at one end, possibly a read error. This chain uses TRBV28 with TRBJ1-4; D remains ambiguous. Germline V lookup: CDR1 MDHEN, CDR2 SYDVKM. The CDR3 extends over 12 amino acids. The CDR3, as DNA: TGTGCCAGCAGTTTTAGGGATTCGGGCGGGATTTTT. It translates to CASSFRDSGGIF.

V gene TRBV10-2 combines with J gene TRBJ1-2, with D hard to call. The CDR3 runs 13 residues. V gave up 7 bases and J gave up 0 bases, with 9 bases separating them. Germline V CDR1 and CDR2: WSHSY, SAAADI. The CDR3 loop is CASNQIPNYGYTF. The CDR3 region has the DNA TGCGCCAGCAATCAGATCCCTAACTATGGCTACACCTTC.

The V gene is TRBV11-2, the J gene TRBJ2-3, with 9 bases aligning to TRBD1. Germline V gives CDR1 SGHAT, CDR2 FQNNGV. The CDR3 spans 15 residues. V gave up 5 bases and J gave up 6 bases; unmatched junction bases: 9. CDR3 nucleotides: TGTGCCAGCAGCCCCCGGACAGGGGCTCAGGATACGCAGTATTTT. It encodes CASSPRTGAQDTQYF.

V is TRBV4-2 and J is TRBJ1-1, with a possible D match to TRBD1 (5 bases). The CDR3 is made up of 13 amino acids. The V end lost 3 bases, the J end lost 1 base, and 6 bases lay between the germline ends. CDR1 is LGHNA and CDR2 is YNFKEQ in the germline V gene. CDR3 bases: TGTGCCAGCAGCCACGGGGGGAACACTGAAGCTTTCTTT. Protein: CASSHGGNTEAFF.

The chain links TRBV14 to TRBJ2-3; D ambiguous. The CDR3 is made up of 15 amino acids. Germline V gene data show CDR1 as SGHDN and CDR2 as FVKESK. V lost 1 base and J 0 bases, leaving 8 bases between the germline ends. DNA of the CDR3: TGTGCCAGCAGCCAAGTCCTACTTAGCACAGATACGCAGTATTTT. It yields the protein CASSQVLLSTDTQYF.